These T cell receptor beta chains were read from a single sample in a study of patients and donors after allogeneic stem cell transplantation. TCRdb redid the calling of the RT-PCR reads with MiXCR, one entry per CDR3 protein. The top ten hold 35% to 50% of the sample, which has 20,000 or so distinct CDR3 sequences, 4.5% to 6% seen once. The material sequenced was blood, either unsorted or a sorted T cell fraction (not recorded which). These receptors all stem from a human donor who was either an allogeneic HSCT recipient or a stem cell or donor lymphocyte infusion donor (not recorded which). It is not recorded whose cells these are; they may come from a transplant donor. The CDR3 runs from the conserved cysteine through the conserved F or W. D genes are given only for firm matches. Size values are once, few and many counts, or a class for expanded clones, and some rows have none.

D | J | size | V | CDR3 | DNA
TRBD2 | TRBJ2-1 | NA | TRBV5-4 | CASSLNLAGANEQFF | TGTGCCAGCAGCTTGAATCTAGCGGGAGCCAATGAGCAGTTCTTC
NA | TRBJ2-5 | many | TRBV24-1 | CATSDAGIQETQYF | TGTGCCACCAGTGACGCAGGGATCCAAGAGACCCAGTACTTC
NA | TRBJ1-5 | many | TRBV19 | CASSIAPPRPQHF | TGTGCCAGTAGTATAGCCCCCCCACGGCCCCAGCATTTT
TRBD1 | TRBJ1-6 | many | TRBV10-3 | CAISEGQGGGSPLHF | TGTGCCATCAGTGAAGGACAGGGAGGTGGGTCACCCCTCCACTTT
NA | TRBJ2-2 | many | TRBV5-1 | CASSLFPLDLEYGELFF | TGCGCCAGCAGCTTGTTCCCCCTGGACCTAGAGTACGGGGAGCTGTTTTTT
NA | TRBJ2-3 | many | TRBV28 | CASSPIGDTTDTQYF | TGTGCCAGCAGCCCTATTGGGGACACCACAGATACGCAGTATTTT
TRBD2 | TRBJ2-2 | few | TRBV5-3 | CARTSPTSGESDTGELFF | TGTGCCAGAACTTCCCCGACTAGCGGGGAATCCGACACCGGGGAGCTGTTTTTT
NA | TRBJ1-3 | many | TRBV6-2/TRBV6-3 | CASSYKGVRNTIYF | TGTGCCAGCAGTTACAAGGGGGTTCGGAACACCATATATTTT
NA | TRBJ2-2 | many | TRBV15 | CATSRAGGGGELFF | TGTGCCACCAGCAGAGCCGGGGGCGGCGGGGAGCTGTTTTTT
TRBD1 | TRBJ1-1 | many | TRBV3-1 | CASSRMDRATEAFF | TGTGCCAGCAGCCGTATGGACAGGGCCACTGAAGCTTTCTTT
NA | TRBJ1-1 | few | TRBV6-5 | CASSYSIQGTEAFF | TGTGCCAGCAGTTACTCGATCCAGGGGACTGAAGCTTTCTTT
TRBD2 | TRBJ2-7 | many | TRBV7-8 | CASSWTSGYEQYF | TGTGCCAGCAGCTGGACTAGCGGCTACGAGCAGTACTTC
NA | TRBJ2-5 | many | TRBV5-1 | CASSLDWGPQETQYF | TGCGCCAGCAGCTTGGATTGGGGGCCCCAAGAGACCCAGTACTTC
NA | TRBJ2-2 | many | TRBV12-3/TRBV12-4 | CASSLNRQAGELFF | TGTGCCAGCAGTCTGAATAGGCAAGCCGGGGAGCTGTTTTTT
NA | TRBJ2-5 | NA | TRBV7-8 | CASSLGVNKETQYF | TGTGCCAGCAGCTTAGGTGTTAATAAAGAGACCCAGTACTTC
NA | TRBJ1-4 | many | TRBV20-1 | CSAGDSRNEKLFF | TGCAGTGCTGGAGACAGCCGTAATGAAAAACTGTTTTTT
TRBD2 | TRBJ2-3 | many | TRBV6-5 | CASSYGAGGMDTQYF | TGTGCCAGCAGTTACGGAGCGGGGGGGATGGATACGCAGTATTTT
TRBD2 | TRBJ2-2 | many | TRBV3-1 | CASSHGQGLAGDTGELFF | TGTGCCAGCAGCCACGGACAGGGACTAGCGGGGGACACCGGGGAGCTGTTTTTT
TRBD2 | TRBJ2-1 | few | TRBV15 | CATSREAVWAGGHSEQFF | TGTGCCACCAGCAGAGAAGCGGTATGGGCGGGGGGGCACAGTGAGCAGTTCTTC
TRBD2 | TRBJ2-3 | few | TRBV4-1 | CASSRGGARADTQYF | TGCGCCAGCAGCCGCGGGGGGGCGAGGGCAGATACGCAGTATTTT
NA | TRBJ2-5 | many | TRBV2 | CASTPMTVQETQYF | TGTGCCAGCACGCCTATGACAGTTCAAGAGACCCAGTACTTC
NA | TRBJ1-5 | many | TRBV7-9 | CASSAQGGGQPQHF | TGTGCCAGCAGCGCACAGGGCGGCGGCCAGCCCCAGCATTTT
NA | TRBJ2-7 | NA | TRBV5-1 | CASSLRLSDEQYF | TGCGCCAGCAGCTTACGACTGTCTGACGAGCAGTACTTC
TRBD2 | TRBJ2-1 | many | TRBV2 | CASMPGREAYNEQFF | TGTGCCAGCATGCCGGGGCGGGAGGCCTACAATGAGCAGTTCTTC
NA | TRBJ1-1 | many | TRBV5-1 | CASSWDGDFEAFF | TGCGCCAGCAGCTGGGACGGAGATTTTGAAGCTTTCTTT
NA | TRBJ2-7 | many | TRBV3-1 | CASSFIHEQYF | TGTGCCAGCAGCTTTATCCACGAGCAGTACTTC
TRBD2 | TRBJ2-3 | NA | TRBV19 | CASSARGVADTQYF | TGTGCCAGTAGTGCGCGGGGGGTTGCAGATACGCAGTATTTT
NA | TRBJ1-5 | few | TRBV7-9 | CASSLQAGGVQPQHF | TGTGCCAGCAGCTTACAGGCTGGGGGGGTTCAGCCCCAGCATTTT
TRBD1 | TRBJ1-4 | many | TRBV7-9 | CASSPTGAVNEKLFF | TGTGCCAGCAGCCCGACAGGGGCCGTTAATGAAAAACTGTTTTTT
NA | TRBJ1-2 | many | TRBV20-1 | CSASKGARYGYTF | TGCAGTGCTAGTAAAGGGGCTCGCTATGGCTACACCTTC
TRBD2 | TRBJ2-1 | many | TRBV6-1 | CARPGTSGGSCYNEQFF | TGTGCCAGGCCCGGGACTAGCGGGGGGTCATGCTACAATGAGCAGTTCTTC
NA | TRBJ2-5 | many | TRBV7-9 | CASSQETQYF | TGTGCCAGCAGCCAAGAGACCCAGTACTTC
TRBD2 | TRBJ2-2 | few | TRBV7-3 | CASSQRLAGGPFCNTGELFF | TGTGCCAGCAGCCAAAGACTAGCGGGAGGGCCGTTCTGTAACACCGGGGAGCTGTTTTTT
NA | TRBJ2-2 | many | TRBV5-1 | CASSLESANTGELFF | TGCGCCAGCAGCTTGGAGTCAGCTAACACCGGGGAGCTGTTTTTT
NA | TRBJ2-5 | many | TRBV11-2 | CASSSLGRGTQETQYF | TGTGCCAGCAGCTCTCTGGGTCGGGGAACCCAAGAGACCCAGTACTTC
TRBD1 | TRBJ2-3 | many | TRBV24-1 | CATSDWTGGTDTQYF | TGTGCCACCAGTGATTGGACAGGGGGCACAGATACGCAGTATTTT
NA | TRBJ2-3 | many | TRBV7-9 | CASSLEGPAQYF | TGTGCCAGCAGCTTAGAGGGACCCGCGCAGTATTTT
NA | TRBJ1-2 | many | TRBV7-3 | CASSPSGGSNYGYTF | TGTGCCAGCAGCCCGAGTGGGGGCTCTAACTATGGCTACACCTTC
TRBD2 | TRBJ2-1 | many | TRBV5-1 | CASTPRAAGGPNEQFF | TGCGCCAGCACCCCCCGTGCTGCGGGAGGGCCCAATGAGCAGTTCTTC
TRBD1 | TRBJ1-6 | few | TRBV19 | CASSTGGYNSPLHF | TGTGCCAGTAGTACAGGGGGATATAATTCACCCCTCCACTTT